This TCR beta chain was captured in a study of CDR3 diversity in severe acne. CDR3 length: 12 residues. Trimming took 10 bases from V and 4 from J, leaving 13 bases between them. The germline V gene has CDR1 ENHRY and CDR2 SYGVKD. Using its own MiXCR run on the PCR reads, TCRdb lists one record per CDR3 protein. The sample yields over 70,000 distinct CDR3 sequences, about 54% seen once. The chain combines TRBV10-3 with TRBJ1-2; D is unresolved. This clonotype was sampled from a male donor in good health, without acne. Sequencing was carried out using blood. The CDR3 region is CASSEDPYGYTF. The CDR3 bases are TGTGCCAGCAGCGAAGATCCCTATGGCTACACCTTC.